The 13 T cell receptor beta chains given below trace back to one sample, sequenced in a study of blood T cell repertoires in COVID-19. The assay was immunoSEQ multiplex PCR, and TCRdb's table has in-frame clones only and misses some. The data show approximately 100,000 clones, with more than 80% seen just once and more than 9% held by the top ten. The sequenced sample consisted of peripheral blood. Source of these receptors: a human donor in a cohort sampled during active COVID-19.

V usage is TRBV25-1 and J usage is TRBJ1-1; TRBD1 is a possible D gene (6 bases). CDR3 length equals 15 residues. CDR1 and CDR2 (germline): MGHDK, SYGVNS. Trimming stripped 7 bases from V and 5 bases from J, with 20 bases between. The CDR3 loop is CASKGGHRSVTEAFF. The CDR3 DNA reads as TGTGCCAGCAAGGGGGGGCACCGTTCTGTTACTGAAGCTTTCTTT. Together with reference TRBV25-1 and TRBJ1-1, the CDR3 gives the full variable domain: EADIYQTPRYLVIGTGKKITLECSQTMGHDKMYWYQQDPGMELHLIHYSYGVNSTEKGDLSSESTVSRIRTEHFPLTLESARPSHTSQYLCASKGGHRSVTEAFFGQGTRLTVV.

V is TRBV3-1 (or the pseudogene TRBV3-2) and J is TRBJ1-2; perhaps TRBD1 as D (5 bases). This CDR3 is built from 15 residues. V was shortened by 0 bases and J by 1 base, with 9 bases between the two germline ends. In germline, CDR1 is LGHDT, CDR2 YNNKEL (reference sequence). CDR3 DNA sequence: TGTGCCAGCAGCCAAGACAGCGACAGTAACTATGGCTACACCTTC. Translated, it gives CASSQDSDSNYGYTF.

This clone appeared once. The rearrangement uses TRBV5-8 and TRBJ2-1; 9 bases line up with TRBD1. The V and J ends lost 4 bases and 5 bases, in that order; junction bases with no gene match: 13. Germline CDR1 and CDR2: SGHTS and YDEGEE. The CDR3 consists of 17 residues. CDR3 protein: CASSGGYGTGRDNEQFF. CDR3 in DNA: TGTGCCAGCAGCGGGGGCTACGGGACAGGGCGCGACAATGAGCAGTTCTTC.

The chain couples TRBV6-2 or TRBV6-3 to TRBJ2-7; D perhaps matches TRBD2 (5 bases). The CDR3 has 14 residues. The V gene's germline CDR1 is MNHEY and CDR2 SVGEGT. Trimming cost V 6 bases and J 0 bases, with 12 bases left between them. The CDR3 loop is CASSPTSYSYEQYF. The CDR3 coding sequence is TGTGCCAGCAGCCCAACTAGTTACTCCTACGAGCAGTACTTC.

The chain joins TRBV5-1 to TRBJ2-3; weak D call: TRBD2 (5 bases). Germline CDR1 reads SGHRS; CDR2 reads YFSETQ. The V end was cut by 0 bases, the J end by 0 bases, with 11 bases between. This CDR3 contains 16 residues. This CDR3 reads CASSLVPGSSTDTQYF. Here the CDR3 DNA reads TGCGCCAGCAGCTTGGTTCCGGGGTCTAGCACAGATACGCAGTATTTT.

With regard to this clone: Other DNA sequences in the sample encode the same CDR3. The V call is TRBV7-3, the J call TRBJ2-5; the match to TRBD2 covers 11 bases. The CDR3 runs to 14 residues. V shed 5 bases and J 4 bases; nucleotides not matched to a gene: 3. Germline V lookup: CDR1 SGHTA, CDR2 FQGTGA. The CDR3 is CASSPGTSGETQYF. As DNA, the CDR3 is TGTGCCAGCAGCCCTGGGACTAGCGGAGAGACCCAGTACTTC.

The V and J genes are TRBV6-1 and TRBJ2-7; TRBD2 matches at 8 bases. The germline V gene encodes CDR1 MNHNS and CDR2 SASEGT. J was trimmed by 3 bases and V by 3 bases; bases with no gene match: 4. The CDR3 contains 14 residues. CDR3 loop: CASSESGSHYEQYF. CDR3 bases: TGTGCCAGCAGTGAGAGCGGGAGCCACTACGAGCAGTACTTC.

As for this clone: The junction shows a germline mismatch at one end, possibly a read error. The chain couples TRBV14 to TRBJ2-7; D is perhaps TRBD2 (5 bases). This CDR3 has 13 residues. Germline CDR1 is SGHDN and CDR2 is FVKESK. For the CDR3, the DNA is TGTGCCAGCAGCCAGAGTCTAAGGAGGTTGGTGCGCTTC. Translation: CASSQSLRRLVRF.

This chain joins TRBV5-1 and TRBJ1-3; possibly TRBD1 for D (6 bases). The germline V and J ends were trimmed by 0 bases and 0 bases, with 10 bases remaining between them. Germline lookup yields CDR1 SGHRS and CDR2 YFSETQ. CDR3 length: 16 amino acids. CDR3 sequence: CASSLGQATSGNTIYF. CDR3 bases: TGCGCCAGCAGCTTGGGACAGGCGACCTCTGGAAACACCATATATTTT.

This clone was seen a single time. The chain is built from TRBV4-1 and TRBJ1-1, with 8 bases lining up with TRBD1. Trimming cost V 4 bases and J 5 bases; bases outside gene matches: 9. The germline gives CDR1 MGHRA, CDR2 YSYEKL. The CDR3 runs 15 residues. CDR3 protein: CASSPVETGGTEAFF. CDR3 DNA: TGCGCCAGCAGCCCCGTGGAAACAGGGGGGACTGAAGCTTTCTTT.

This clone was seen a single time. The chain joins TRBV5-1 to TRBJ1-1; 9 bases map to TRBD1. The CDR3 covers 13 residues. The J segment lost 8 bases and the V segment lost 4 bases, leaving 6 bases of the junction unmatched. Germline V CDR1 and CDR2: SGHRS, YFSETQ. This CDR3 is CASSTNRGREAFF. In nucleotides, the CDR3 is TGCGCCAGCAGCACCAACAGGGGGCGGGAAGCTTTCTTT. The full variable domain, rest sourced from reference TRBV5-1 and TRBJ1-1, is KAGVTQTPRYLIKTRGQQVTLSCSPISGHRSVSWYQQTPGQGLQFLFEYFSETQRNKGNFPGRFSGRQFSNSRSEMNVSTLELGDSALYLCASSTNRGREAFFGQGTRLTVV.

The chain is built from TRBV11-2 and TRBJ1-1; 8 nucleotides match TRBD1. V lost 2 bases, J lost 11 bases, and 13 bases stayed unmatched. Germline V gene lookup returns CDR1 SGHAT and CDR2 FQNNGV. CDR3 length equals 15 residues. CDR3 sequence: CASSLYGQGAGYAFF. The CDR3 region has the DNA TGTGCCAGCAGCTTATACGGCCAGGGGGCTGGGTATGCTTTCTTT.

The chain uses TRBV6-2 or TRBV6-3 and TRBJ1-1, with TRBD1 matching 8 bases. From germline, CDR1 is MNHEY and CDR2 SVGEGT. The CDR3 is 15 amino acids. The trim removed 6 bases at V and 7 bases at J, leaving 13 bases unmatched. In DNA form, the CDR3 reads TGTGCCAGCAGCCAGTGGGCAGGGGGCCATCGTGAAGCTTTCTTT. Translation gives CASSQWAGGHREAFF.